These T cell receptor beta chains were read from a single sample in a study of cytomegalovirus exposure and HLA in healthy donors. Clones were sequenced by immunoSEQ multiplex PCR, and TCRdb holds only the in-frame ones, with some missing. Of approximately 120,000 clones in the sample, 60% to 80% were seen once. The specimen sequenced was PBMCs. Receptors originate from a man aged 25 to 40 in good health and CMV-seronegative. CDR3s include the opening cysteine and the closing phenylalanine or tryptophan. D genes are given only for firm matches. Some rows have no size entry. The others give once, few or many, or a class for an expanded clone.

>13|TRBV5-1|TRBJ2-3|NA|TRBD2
CASSLAGSGTRYF
TGCGCCAGCAGCTTGGCCGGGTCCGGGACTAGGTATTTT
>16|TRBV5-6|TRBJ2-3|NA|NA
CASSLLDQDLTDTQYF
TGTGCCAGCAGCTTACTAGACCAGGACCTCACAGATACGCAGTATTTT
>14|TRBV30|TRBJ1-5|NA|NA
CAWRGQGGNQPQHF
TGTGCCTGGAGGGGGCAGGGAGGAAATCAGCCCCAGCATTTT
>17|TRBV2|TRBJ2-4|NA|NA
CASSEWSLALAKNIQYF
TGTGCCAGCAGTGAATGGAGCCTAGCCCTAGCCAAAAACATTCAGTACTTC
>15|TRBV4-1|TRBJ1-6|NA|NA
CASSQEGHENSPLHF
TGCGCCAGCAGCCAAGAGGGGCACGAAAATTCACCCCTCCACTTT
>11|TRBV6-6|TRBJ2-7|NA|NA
CASSSRYEQYF
TGTGCCAGCAGTTCCCGCTACGAGCAGTACTTC
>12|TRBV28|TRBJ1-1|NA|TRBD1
CASSYSDRGAFF
TGTGCCAGCAGTTACTCGGACAGGGGAGCTTTCTTT
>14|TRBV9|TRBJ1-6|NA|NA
CASSATGINSPLHF
TGTGCCAGCAGCGCAACAGGGATTAATTCACCCCTCCACTTT
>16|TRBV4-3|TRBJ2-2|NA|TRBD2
CASSQDISGETGELFF
TGCGCCAGCAGCCAAGACATAAGCGGGGAGACCGGGGAGCTGTTTTTT
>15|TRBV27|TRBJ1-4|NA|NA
CASSPRRGPNEKLFF
TGTGCCAGCAGTCCCCGTAGGGGTCCGAATGAAAAACTGTTTTTT
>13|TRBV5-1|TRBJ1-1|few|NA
CASSLEQNTEAFF
TGCGCCAGCAGCTTGGAACAGAACACTGAAGCTTTCTTT
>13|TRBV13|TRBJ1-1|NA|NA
CASADGGHTEAFF
TGTGCCAGCGCAGACGGGGGGCACACTGAAGCTTTCTTT
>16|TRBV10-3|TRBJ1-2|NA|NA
CAISESTGQGSGGYTF
TGTGCCATCAGTGAGTCGACCGGTCAGGGGAGCGGTGGCTACACCTTC
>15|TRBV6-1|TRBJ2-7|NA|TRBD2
CASRRDSGGTYEQYF
TGTGCCAGCAGGCGTGATAGCGGGGGAACATACGAGCAGTACTTC
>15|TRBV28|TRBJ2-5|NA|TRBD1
CASSFYPGQQETQYF
TGTGCCAGCAGTTTTTACCCGGGACAGCAAGAGACCCAGTACTTC
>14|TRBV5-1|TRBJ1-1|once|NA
CASSNRVTGTEAFF
TGCGCCAGCAGCAACAGGGTCACGGGGACTGAAGCTTTCTTT
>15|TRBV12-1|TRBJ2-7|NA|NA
CASSSRMTGSYEQYF
TGTGCCAGCAGTTCACGGATGACAGGGTCTTACGAGCAGTACTTC
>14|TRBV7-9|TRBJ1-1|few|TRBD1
CASSFMDRGRRAFF
TGTGCCAGCAGCTTTATGGACAGGGGGCGTCGAGCTTTCTTT
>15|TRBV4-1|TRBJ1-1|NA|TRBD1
CASSTRGGLNTEAFF
TGCGCCAGCAGCACACGAGGGGGCCTGAACACTGAAGCTTTCTTT
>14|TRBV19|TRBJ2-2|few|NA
CASTLVRGAGELFF
TGTGCCAGTACCCTGGTCAGGGGGGCCGGGGAGCTGTTTTTT
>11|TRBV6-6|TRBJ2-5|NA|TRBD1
CASSPGQGQYF
TGTGCCAGCAGTCCCGGACAGGGACAGTACTTC
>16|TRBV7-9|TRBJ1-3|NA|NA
CSSSLSGGYSGNTIYF
TGTTCCAGCAGCTTATCGGGCGGGTACTCTGGAAACACCATATATTTT
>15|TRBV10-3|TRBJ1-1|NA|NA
CAISESAGWDTEAFF
TGTGCCATCAGTGAGTCGGCAGGGTGGGACACTGAAGCTTTCTTT
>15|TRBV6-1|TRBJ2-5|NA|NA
CASSRAVLPQETQYF
TGTGCCAGCAGCCGCGCGGTCCTACCTCAAGAGACCCAGTACTTC